This T cell receptor beta chain came from a study of T cell repertoires in cytomegalovirus infection. MiXCR, applied by TCRdb to the reads, yields one record per CDR3 protein. The profile shows hundreds of thousands of distinct CDR3 sequences, roughly 9.3% of them singletons. This CDR3 has 14 residues. Losses at the gene ends were 4 bases for V and 5 bases for J; bases not matched to a gene: 8. CDR1 and CDR2 (germline): SQVTM, ANQGSEA. The chain carries TRBV29-1 and TRBJ2-3; 8 positions match TRBD2. The clonotype was recovered from a human donor in good health (CMV status not recorded). Some clones in this sample may be carry-over from other donors' samples. The specimen was PBMCs. DNA of the CDR3: TGCAGCGTTGTAGTTGGACTAGCAATAGATACGCAGTATTTT. Its translation: CSVVVGLAIDTQYF.